Below, 12 T cell receptor beta chains from the same sample are listed, as sequenced in a study of T cell clonotyping in hematopoietic cell transplantation (dated by TCRdb to the early 2020s). The time point label, read with the paper, signifies: 180 days after allo-HCT. Preparation of the library involved the immunoSEQ multiplex PCR assay. TCRdb's version of the immuneACCESS table is confined to in-frame rearrangements and falls short of the full clone set. An unresolved V gene accounts for under half of the shortfall where checked; the remainder is of unknown origin. This sample holds more than 7,500 clones; 60% to 80% were observed only once. The ten largest make up 45% of the sample. The input for sequencing was peripheral blood mononuclear cells, taken 180 days after allogeneic stem cell transplant. The source is a female patient between 50 and 59 years old who had an allogeneic stem cell transplant from a related donor, so the T cells may come from the graft donor. Some clones in this sample may be carry-over from other donors' samples.

This clone turned up a few times. V is TRBV6-6 and J is TRBJ2-7; 7 positions agree with TRBD2. With V trimmed by 2 bases and J by 6 bases, 4 bases remained unmatched. From germline, CDR1 is MNHNY and CDR2 SVGAGI (reference sequence). This CDR3 is 13 amino acids long. As DNA, the CDR3 is TGTGCCAGCAGTTACCTCGGGGAGGGCGAGCAGTACTTC. It encodes CASSYLGEGEQYF.

This chain connects TRBV7-8 to TRBJ2-7, with D possibly being TRBD1 or TRBD2 (5 bases each). CDR3 size: 15 residues. Germline V gene lookup returns CDR1 SGHVS and CDR2 FQNEAQ. V was pared by 2 bases and J by 3 bases, with 14 bases between. The CDR3 DNA follows: TGTGCCAGCAGCTTACGGCAGGGAGCGTACTACGAGCAGTACTTC. Its translation: CASSLRQGAYYEQYF.

The chain has TRBV7-9 and TRBJ1-2; D not resolved. Germline V lookup: CDR1 SEHNR, CDR2 FQNEAQ (reference sequence). CDR3 length: 12 amino acids. Between the trimmed V and J ends, which lost 8 bases and 8 bases, there was a span of 15 bases. For the CDR3, the DNA is TGTGCCAGCGCTCTGCTGAACAGCGGCTACACCTTC. It yields the protein CASALLNSGYTF.

V gene TRBV6-5 combines with J gene TRBJ2-7; 9 bases agree with TRBD1. Germline-derived CDR1 and CDR2 are MNHEY and SVGAGI. Trimming removed 7 bases from V and 5 bases from J; junction bases left unmatched: 6. The CDR3 covers 13 residues. The CDR3 region has the DNA TGTGCCAGCATCGGGACAGGGCCAAACGAGCAGTACTTC. This encodes CASIGTGPNEQYF.

The genes are TRBV4-2 and TRBJ2-7; 10 nucleotides agree with TRBD2. The CDR3 length is 14 residues. V trimming: 3 bases; J trimming: 3 bases; junction bases outside the gene matches: 2. Per the germline V gene, CDR1 is LGHNA and CDR2 is YNFKEQ. CDR3 residues: CASSQWTSGYEQYF. The CDR3, as DNA: TGTGCCAGCAGCCAGTGGACTAGCGGCTACGAGCAGTACTTC.

This clone was counted between two and nine times. The CDR3 spells CASTLHKDTQYF. In DNA, the CDR3 is TGCGCCAGCACTCTTCATAAGGATACGCAGTATTTT. The chain joins TRBV5-1 to TRBJ2-3, with no clear D. The length of the CDR3 is 12 residues. Deletions cut 6 bases from V and 6 bases from J, with 11 bases between. CDR1 is SGHRS and CDR2 is YFSETQ in the germline V gene.

The chain has TRBV4-1 and TRBJ2-1; the D gene is possibly TRBD2 (5 bases). The CDR3 sequence is 16 residues long. Trimming pared 0 bases from V and 7 bases from J, leaving 16 bases between. Germline CDR1 is MGHRA and CDR2 is YSYEKL. This chain's CDR3 is CASSQDSQSRGNEQFF. The CDR3 DNA is TGCGCCAGCAGCCAAGATAGCCAGAGCCGAGGGAATGAGCAGTTCTTC.

The CDR3 spells CASRGVYEQYF. The CDR3 DNA sequence: TGTGCCAGCAGGGGGGTCTACGAGCAGTACTTC. This sequence joins TRBV25-1 and TRBJ2-7; TRBD1 or TRBD2 may be the D gene (5 bases each). This CDR3 has 11 amino acids. V was trimmed by 6 bases and J by 3 bases, leaving 6 bases between them. Germline-derived CDR1 and CDR2 are MGHDK and SYGVNS.

This chain joins TRBV28 and TRBJ1-5, with a tentative D call TRBD1 (6 bases). The V end lost 6 bases, the J end lost 1 base, and 13 bases lay between the germline ends. CDR3 length: 15 amino acids. Germline V CDR1 and CDR2: MDHEN, SYDVKM. The CDR3 sequence: CASSGTGRSNQPQHF. Here the CDR3 DNA reads TGTGCCAGCAGCGGTACAGGGCGCAGCAATCAGCCCCAGCATTTT.

By share of the sample, this clone is medium-sized. V gene TRBV11-2 combines with J gene TRBJ2-6; unclear D gene. CDR3 length: 17 amino acids. Trimming took off 0 bases at V and 0 bases at J, with 9 bases between the two ends. In germline, CDR1 is SGHAT, CDR2 FQNNGV. The CDR3 here is CASSLEPAYSGANVLTF. The CDR3 DNA reads TGTGCCAGCAGCTTAGAACCAGCGTACTCTGGGGCCAACGTCCTGACTTTC.

The J gene is TRBJ2-5, the V gene TRBV6-5; 7 bases are a match to TRBD1. This CDR3 has 12 amino acids. Unmatched junction bases numbered 0, after V lost 6 bases and J lost 2 bases. Germline-derived CDR1 and CDR2 are MNHEY and SVGAGI. CDR3 coding DNA: TGTGCCAGCAGGGGACAGCAAGAGACCCAGTACTTC. This translates into CASRGQQETQYF.

The chain combines TRBV30 with TRBJ2-7, with 11 bases matching TRBD1. The CDR3 runs to 13 residues. The germline gives CDR1 GTSNPN, CDR2 SVGIG (reference sequence). The ends lost 3 bases at V and 5 bases at J; junction bases unmatched: 3. The CDR3 DNA is TGTGCCTGGAGACGGGACAGGGGGAACGAGCAGTACTTC. Translated, it gives CAWRRDRGNEQYF.